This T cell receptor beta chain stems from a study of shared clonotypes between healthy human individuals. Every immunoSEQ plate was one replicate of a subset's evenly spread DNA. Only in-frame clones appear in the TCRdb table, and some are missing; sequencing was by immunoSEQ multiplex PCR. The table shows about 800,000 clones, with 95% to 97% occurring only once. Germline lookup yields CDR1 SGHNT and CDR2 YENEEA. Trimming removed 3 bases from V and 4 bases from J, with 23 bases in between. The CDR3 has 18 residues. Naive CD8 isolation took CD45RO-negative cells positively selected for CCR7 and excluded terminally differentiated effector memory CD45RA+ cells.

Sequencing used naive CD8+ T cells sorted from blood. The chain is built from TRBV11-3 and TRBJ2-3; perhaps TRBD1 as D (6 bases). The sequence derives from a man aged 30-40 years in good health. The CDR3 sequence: CASSLGIWGREGADTQYF. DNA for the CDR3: TGTGCCAGCAGCTTGGGGATTTGGGGGCGAGAGGGCGCAGATACGCAGTATTTT.